This T cell receptor (beta chain) appears in the sequencing data of a study of T cells in Graves' hyperthyroidism and ophthalmopathy. Study as a whole: Peripheral blood was collected at initial diagnosis, before any treatment. Study-level findings and limits: Among clonotypes expanded in thyroid above 0.001, most were also found in blood. Through a model of 13 V-J features, ophthalmopathy was separated from stable hyperthyroidism.

This clonotype was picked up a small number of times. Its matching antigen is unknown. V lost 1 base to trimming and J lost 3 bases, with 12 bases between them. This CDR3 is 15 amino acids long. Germline V lookup: CDR1 SEHNR, CDR2 FQNEAQ (reference sequence). Newly diagnosed hyperthyroidism, duration under 2 months, in patients aged 18 to 65. Researchers took RNA transcripts and amplified the TCR beta CDR3 regions from them. First-round RT-PCR of the TCR CDR3 relied on the HTBI primer set. One entry per CDR3 protein, called by TCRdb with MiXCR from the multiplex PCR reads. The data show about 420,000 distinct CDR3 sequences, about 15% seen once.

The chain recombines TRBV7-9 with TRBJ2-5; D is perhaps TRBD1 (6 bases). The material sequenced was blood. This TCR derives from a woman aged 18-30 years with Graves' hyperthyroidism. The chain's CDR3 is CASSLGGLREETQYF. CDR3 sequence (DNA): TGTGCCAGCAGCTTAGGGGGGCTTCGGGAAGAGACCCAGTACTTC.